The entry below describes one T cell receptor beta chain. The entry originates in a study of blood T cell repertoires in COVID-19. The wider study: COVID-19 samples, acute and convalescent, were from the United States, Italy and Spain.

Here immunoSEQ multiplex PCR was the method, and the copy in TCRdb shows in-frame clones only, minus some. The sample shows 130,000 or so clones, approximately 90% of them seen only once. From germline, CDR1 is SEHNR and CDR2 FQNEAQ (reference sequence). This CDR3 has 14 amino acids. Trimming removed 1 base at V and 7 bases at J, with 10 bases between. The sequencing sample was made of peripheral blood. This clonotype was obtained from a man in his forties with acute or convalescent COVID-19. The rearrangement uses TRBV7-9 and TRBJ1-4, with a tentative D call TRBD1 (5 bases). The CDR3 nucleotides read TGTGCCAGCAGCTTAGGGGGCCAGGGTGAAAAACTGTTTTTT. Its protein product is CASSLGGQGEKLFF.